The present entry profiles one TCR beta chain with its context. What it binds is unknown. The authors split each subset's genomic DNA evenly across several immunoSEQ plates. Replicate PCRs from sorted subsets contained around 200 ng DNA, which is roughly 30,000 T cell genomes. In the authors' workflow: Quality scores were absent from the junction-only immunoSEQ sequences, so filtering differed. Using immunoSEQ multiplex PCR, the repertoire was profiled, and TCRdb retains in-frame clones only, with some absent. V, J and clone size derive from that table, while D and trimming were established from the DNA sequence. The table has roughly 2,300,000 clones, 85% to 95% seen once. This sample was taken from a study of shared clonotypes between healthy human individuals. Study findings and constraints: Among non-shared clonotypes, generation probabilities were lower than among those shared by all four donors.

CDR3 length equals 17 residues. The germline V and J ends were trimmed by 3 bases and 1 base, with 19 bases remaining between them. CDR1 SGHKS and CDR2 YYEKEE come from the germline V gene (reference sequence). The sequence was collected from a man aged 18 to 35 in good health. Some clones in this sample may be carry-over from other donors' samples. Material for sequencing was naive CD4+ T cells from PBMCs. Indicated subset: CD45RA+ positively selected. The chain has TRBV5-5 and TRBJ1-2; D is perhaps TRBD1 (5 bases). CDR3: CASSSGAGQAINYGYTF. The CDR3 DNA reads TGTGCCAGCAGCTCAGGTGCAGGGCAGGCAATTAACTATGGCTACACCTTC.